The sequence of this T cell receptor beta chain was determined in a study of shared clonotypes between healthy human individuals. Study results and caveats: Blood was the only sampled material, and tissue repertoires likely differ. Represented diversity, genetic and exposure-history alike, was limited by few donors.

Within Nashville, Tennessee resided all donors, each a Caucasian adult. V shed 3 bases and J 0 bases; nucleotides not matched to a gene: 6. Germline V gene sequence: CDR1 MNHEY, CDR2 SMNVEV (reference sequence). The CDR3 runs 17 residues. Repertoires were generated with immunoSEQ multiplex PCR, while TCRdb's copy carries only in-frame clones and drops some. The sample yields 450,000 to 500,000 clones, approximately 82% seen once. A remark on this clone: The antigen remains undetermined.

The receptor was derived from a woman in her thirties or forties in good health. Some clones in this sample may be carry-over from other donors' samples. The sequenced sample consisted of PBMCs. The V and J genes are TRBV27 and TRBJ2-1; 9 nucleotides align to TRBD2. The CDR3 nucleotides read TGTGCCAGCAGTTTGTGGAGTAGCGGGAGCTCCTACAATGAGCAGTTCTTC. This sequence encodes CASSLWSSGSSYNEQFF.